This TCR beta chain was sequenced during a study of regulatory T cells in long-lasting Graves disease. Study-level points and caveats: With persistent disease, TRBV28, TRBJ1-2 and TRBJ2-5 were the favored segments. Newly diagnosed patients had higher TCR diversity than persistent Graves' patients did.

Time point defined: persistent/refractory GD, antithyroid drugs over 5 years with positive TRAb. Scientists built the TCR library using RNA that was extracted from PBMCs. Graves' disease diagnosis relied on American Thyroid Association guidelines. All patients originated from an endocrinology department located in Xi'an, China. This CDR3 contains 17 residues. The germline gives CDR1 MDHEN, CDR2 SYDVKM. V lost 5 bases and J lost 1; bases outside the gene matches: 8. This clonotype has ten or more counts. Its antigen remains unknown. CDR3 regions were amplified by Arm-PCR using iRepertoire HTBI primers to build TCR beta libraries. MiXCR was run by TCRdb on the multiplex PCR reads, yielding one entry per CDR3 protein. The top ten hold about 29% of the sample, which has fewer than 400,000 distinct CDR3 sequences, around a fifth seen once.

The clonotype was recovered from a female donor with Graves disease. The V call is TRBV28, the J call TRBJ1-5; 10 nucleotides match TRBD1. Here the sequenced sample was peripheral blood mononuclear cells (PBMCs), taken when the disease was refractory, from a patient treated with antithyroid drugs. CDR3 loop: CASSMTGGRKSNQPQHF. In DNA, the CDR3 is TGTGCCAGCAGTATGACAGGGGGCCGGAAGAGCAATCAGCCCCAGCATTTT.